These 25 T cell receptor beta chains originate from one sample sequenced in a study of identical twins. Using its own MiXCR run on the 5' RACE reads, TCRdb lists one record per CDR3 protein. The sample lists about 810,000 distinct CDR3 sequences, about 12% occurring once. This sample also appeared in a second study, on yellow fever vaccine responses in identical twins.

The sample comprised PBMCs. These receptors came from a woman younger than 35 in good health.

This clonotype was counted a few times. The rearrangement joins TRBV5-1 to TRBJ2-1, with D unclear. Trimming removed 4 bases from V and 16 bases from J, with 18 bases in between. Germline V gives CDR1 SGHRS, CDR2 YFSETQ. The CDR3 length is 12 residues. The CDR3 DNA follows: TGCGCCAGCAGCCCCTACGGCAGTTCCCGCTTCTTC. This gives the protein CASSPYGSSRFF.

The genes are TRBV9 and TRBJ2-2; TRBD1 aligns across 9 bases. The CDR3 contains 18 residues. Per germline, CDR1 SGDLS and CDR2 YYNGEE. The ends lost 5 bases at V and 2 bases at J; junction bases unmatched: 13. In DNA form, the CDR3 reads TGTGCCAGCAGACGAGGGACAGGGACGCCAGTAAACACCGGGGAGCTGTTTTTT. Its protein is CASRRGTGTPVNTGELFF.

This clonotype was observed many times. V and J are TRBV12-3 or TRBV12-4 and TRBJ1-1; tentative D call: TRBD1 (6 bases). This CDR3 region has 15 residues. V was clipped by 5 bases and J by 1 base, with 14 bases between them. The CDR3 is CASSPTGQPNTEAFF. The CDR3 DNA follows: TGTGCCAGCAGTCCGACGGGACAACCGAACACTGAAGCTTTCTTT.

This clonotype has a handful of counts. The chain employs TRBV7-9 and TRBJ2-3, with 8 bases identical to TRBD2. The CDR3 extends over 15 amino acids. V was clipped by 5 bases and J by 0 bases; unmatched bases: 4. CDR1 and CDR2 (germline): SEHNR, FQNEAQ (reference sequence). The CDR3 loop is CASSPGGKSTDTQYF. The CDR3 region has the DNA TGTGCCAGCAGCCCGGGGGGGAAGAGCACAGATACGCAGTATTTT.

Many counts were recorded for this clonotype. This chain joins TRBV5-1 and TRBJ1-1, with TRBD1 as a possible D gene (6 bases). The CDR3 covers 16 residues. With 0 bases removed from V and 1 base from J, the gap between germline ends came to 13 bases. CDR1 is SGHRS, CDR2 YFSETQ, per germline. The CDR3 protein is CASSLASGTKNTEAFF. In DNA form, the CDR3 reads TGCGCCAGCAGCTTGGCCTCCGGGACAAAGAACACTGAAGCTTTCTTT. Supplemented by reference TRBV5-1 and TRBJ1-1, the full variable domain reads KAGVTQTPRYLIKTRGQQVTLSCSPISGHRSVSWYQQTPGQGLQFLFEYFSETQRNKGNFPGRFSGRQFSNSRSEMNVSTLELGDSALYLCASSLASGTKNTEAFFGQGTRLTVV.

This clonotype was recorded many times. The rearrangement uses TRBV3-1 and TRBJ2-5, with a weak D call TRBD2 (5 bases). The V gene's germline CDR1 is LGHDT and CDR2 YNNKEL (reference sequence). Trimming took 3 bases from V and 1 from J, leaving 18 bases between them. This CDR3 is built from 17 residues. The CDR3 DNA reads as TGTGCCAGCAGCCAGCTCAGCGGCAGAGCTTTCCAAGAGACCCAGTACTTC. Translation: CASSQLSGRAFQETQYF.

The V and J genes are TRBV20-1 and TRBJ2-1, with TRBD2 matching 10 bases. The CDR3 loop spans 15 amino acids. Per the germline V gene, CDR1 is DFQATT and CDR2 is SNEGSKA (reference sequence). Trimming at V came to 1 base and at J to 1 base, leaving 1 base not matched to a gene. CDR3 sequence reads: CSARATSGSYNEQFF. CDR3 coding DNA: TGCAGTGCTAGAGCGACTAGCGGGTCCTACAATGAGCAGTTCTTC.

This clonotype has a handful of counts. The chain carries TRBV12-3 or TRBV12-4 and TRBJ1-1; a possible D gene is TRBD1 (5 bases). The CDR3 length is 14 residues. The germline V and J ends were trimmed by 5 bases and 3 bases, with 13 bases remaining between them. The CDR3 here is CASSLGVRYTEAFF. The CDR3 nucleotides read TGTGCCAGCAGTCTAGGGGTTCGGTACACTGAAGCTTTCTTT.

The chain recombines TRBV27 with TRBJ2-1; the D gene is possibly TRBD2 (6 bases). V lost 3 bases and J lost 1, with 13 bases in between. The germline CDR1 and CDR2 sequences are MNHEY and SMNVEV (reference sequence). The CDR3 loop spans 16 amino acids. The CDR3 DNA follows: TGTGCCAGCAGTTTGTCTTCGACTAGTTCCTACAATGAGCAGTTCTTC. Translating it yields CASSLSSTSSYNEQFF.

In its sample, this clonotype was seen a few times. The chain links TRBV20-1 to TRBJ1-5; 8 bases line up with TRBD1. This CDR3 contains 16 residues. From germline, CDR1 is DFQATT and CDR2 SNEGSKA (reference sequence). The trim removed 6 bases at V and 2 bases at J, leaving 12 bases unmatched. CDR3 residues: CSANQQGAIGNQPQHF. CDR3 DNA sequence: TGCAGTGCCAACCAGCAGGGGGCCATTGGCAATCAGCCCCAGCATTTT.

This clonotype was picked up a small number of times. V and J are TRBV20-1 and TRBJ2-2; the match to TRBD1 covers 9 bases. The V segment lost 5 bases and the J segment 4 bases; nucleotides outside the gene matches: 5. CDR1 is DFQATT, CDR2 SNEGSKA, per germline (reference sequence). CDR3 length equals 14 residues. Here the CDR3 reads CSASGTGITGELFF. Here the CDR3 DNA reads TGCAGTGCTTCCGGGACAGGGATCACCGGGGAGCTGTTTTTT.

This clonotype has more than one count but fewer than ten. The CDR3 spells CATSATSGRDQETQYF. The CDR3 bases are TGTGCCACCAGTGCGACTAGCGGGAGGGACCAAGAGACCCAGTACTTC. V gene TRBV24-1 combines with J gene TRBJ2-5, with 14 positions matching TRBD2. CDR1 and CDR2 (germline): KGHDR, SFDVKD. With 5 bases clipped from V and 0 bases from J, the junction kept 1 base outside the gene matches. This CDR3 contains 16 residues.

This clonotype was detected a few times. V is TRBV12-3 or TRBV12-4 and J is TRBJ2-7, with 7 bases identical to TRBD2. V lost 5 bases and J lost 3; bases outside the gene matches: 13. The CDR3 covers 16 residues. CDR3 sequence reads: CASSPRIAGDHYEQYF. The CDR3 DNA is TGTGCCAGCAGTCCCCGGATAGCGGGCGACCACTACGAGCAGTACTTC.

The sample holds many counts of this clonotype. V and J are TRBV5-1 and TRBJ2-1; 13 nucleotides agree with TRBD2. Germline loops: CDR1 SGHRS, CDR2 YFSETQ. The CDR3 spans 19 residues. V was clipped by 4 bases and J by 4 bases; unmatched bases: 14. The CDR3 DNA sequence: TGCGCCAGCAGCACGGGACTAGCGGGGAGTAATGAACCTTACAATGAGCAGTTCTTC. It yields the protein CASSTGLAGSNEPYNEQFF.

This clonotype was detected only a few times. The rearrangement joins TRBV24-1 to TRBJ2-2; 7 bases agree with TRBD2. The junction had 2 bases not matched to a gene; V was cut back by 5 bases and J by 6 bases. Germline CDR1 and CDR2: KGHDR and SFDVKD. The CDR3 is made up of 13 amino acids. In DNA form, the CDR3 reads TGTGCCACCAGTGGACTAGCTCCCGGGGAGCTGTTTTTT. Encoded protein: CATSGLAPGELFF.

This clonotype was picked up many times. The rearrangement uses TRBV20-1 and TRBJ2-7; the match to TRBD1 covers 7 bases. This CDR3 region has 12 residues. Trimming at V came to 4 bases and at J to 3 bases, leaving 3 bases not matched to a gene. The germline V gene has CDR1 DFQATT and CDR2 SNEGSKA (reference sequence). CDR3 residues: CSATGGSYEQYV. The CDR3 DNA reads as TGCAGTGCTACAGGGGGTAGCTACGAGCAGTACGTC.

This clonotype showed up just a few times. The conserved final phenylalanine or tryptophan is absent from the CDR3, which likely points to a read error. The gene calls are TRBV3-1 and TRBJ2-3; no definite D call. Germline CDR1 is LGHDT and CDR2 is YNNKEL (reference sequence). The CDR3 sequence is 13 residues long. Trimming cost V 5 bases and J 4 bases, with 10 bases left between them. CDR3 nucleotides: TGTGCCAGCAGCTTAACCCTCCCAGATACGCAGTATCTT. Translated: CASSLTLPDTQYL.

This clonotype was seen a few times. The chain is built from TRBV27 and TRBJ2-4; maybe TRBD2 (5 bases). Germline V gene data show CDR1 as MNHEY and CDR2 as SMNVEV (reference sequence). V was clipped by 3 bases and J by 0 bases, with 12 bases between them. CDR3 length equals 16 residues. CDR3 amino acids: CASSLSTILAKNIQYF. For the CDR3, the DNA is TGTGCCAGCAGTTTGTCGACTATACTAGCCAAAAACATTCAGTACTTC.

The chain joins TRBV20-1 to TRBJ1-1; D gene unclear. CDR3 length equals 16 residues. Trimming removed 1 base from V and 0 bases from J, with 15 bases in between. The germline gives CDR1 DFQATT, CDR2 SNEGSKA (reference sequence). CDR3 in DNA: TGCAGTGCTAGAGGACTTTCACAGCGCATGAACACTGAAGCTTTCTTT. This codes for CSARGLSQRMNTEAFF.

This clonotype was seen more than once but under ten times. The chain carries TRBV20-1 and TRBJ2-5, with 7 positions matching TRBD2. The CDR3 contains 11 residues. V was clipped by 3 bases and J by 7 bases; unmatched bases: 2. From germline, CDR1 is DFQATT and CDR2 SNEGSKA (reference sequence). This CDR3 is CSARTSPTQYF. The CDR3 nucleotides read TGCAGTGCTAGGACTAGCCCGACCCAGTACTTC.

CDR3 sequence reads: CAISDLAFPEKLFF. CDR3 nucleotides: TGTGCCATCAGTGATTTGGCCTTCCCTGAAAAACTGTTTTTT. The chain employs TRBV10-3 and TRBJ1-4; no clear D. This CDR3 spans 14 amino acids. Germline CDR1 ENHRY, CDR2 SYGVKD. V gave up 3 bases and J gave up 7 bases, with 12 bases separating them.

V usage is TRBV3-1 and J usage is TRBJ2-1; TRBD1 matches at 9 bases. Germline loops: CDR1 LGHDT, CDR2 YNNKEL (reference sequence). This CDR3 contains 14 residues. V gave up 1 base and J gave up 7 bases; unmatched junction bases: 2. CDR3 loop: CASSQVGTGNEQFF. Here the CDR3 DNA reads TGTGCCAGCAGCCAAGTGGGGACAGGGAATGAGCAGTTCTTC.

This rearrangement joins TRBV18 to TRBJ2-3; D is possibly TRBD2 (6 bases). The CDR3 extends over 17 amino acids. Trimming shortened V by 0 bases and J by 1 base, and 14 bases separated the two germline ends. CDR1 KGHSH and CDR2 LQKENI come from the germline V gene. The chain's CDR3 is CASSPPGLPGGTDTQYF. The CDR3 region has the DNA TGTGCCAGCTCACCACCGGGACTTCCTGGTGGCACAGATACGCAGTATTTT.

This clonotype was found a few times. The CDR3 DNA reads TGTGCCAGCAGTTACCTAGGAGGGGACCGAAGCATTCAGTACTTC. It codes for CASSYLGGDRSIQYF. The V and J genes are TRBV6-5 and TRBJ2-4, with D perhaps TRBD2 (6 bases). V lost 2 bases to trimming and J lost 9 bases, with 17 bases between them. CDR1 MNHEY and CDR2 SVGAGI come from the germline V gene. The CDR3 loop spans 15 amino acids.

This chain joins TRBV6-2 or TRBV6-3 and TRBJ1-5; TRBD1 matches 9 bases. Germline-derived CDR1 and CDR2 are MNHEY and SVGEGT. The CDR3 consists of 15 residues. V shed 0 bases and J 6 bases; nucleotides not matched to a gene: 3. In DNA form, the CDR3 reads TGTGCCAGCAGTTACTCGGACAGGGGCATTCAGCCCCAGCATTTT. This translates into CASSYSDRGIQPQHF.